This TCR beta chain appears in the sequencing data of a study of T-cell reconstitution after alpha-beta-depleted transplantation in children. Study conclusions and caveats: By about two months after transplant, alpha-beta T cells reportedly arose from several hundred graft clones that had expanded. Newly made T cells mostly supplied T-cell counts and diversity one year after transplant. Diversity of TCRbeta at day 60 was high in some patients, arising from surviving recipient T cells and thymic progenitors.

Unique molecular identifiers were used to barcode this TCRbeta library. TCRdb ran MiXCR on the PCR reads and lists one entry per CDR3 protein. This sample has 200,000 to 250,000 distinct CDR3 sequences, with around 7.7% found just once. The CDR3 length is 12 residues. Trimming cost V 0 bases and J 2 bases, with 4 bases left between them. CDR1 SQVTM and CDR2 ANQGSEA come from the germline V gene. Many counts were recorded for this clonotype. What it binds is unknown. Here the sequenced sample was PBMCs, mostly from graft donor cells, taken 360 days after TCRalphabeta/CD19-depleted stem cell transplant. V is TRBV29-1 and J is TRBJ2-5; no reliable D call. This sequence was found in a male patient aged 2 to 10 who had a stem cell transplant for acute myeloid leukemia, so the T cells may come from the graft donor. The CDR3, as DNA: TGCAGCGTTGAAGAGGAGCAAGAGACCCAGTACTTC. Encoded protein: CSVEEEQETQYF.